The entry below gives a single T cell receptor (beta chain) sequence along with its context. Antigen specificity is unknown. The data belong to a study of OX40 agonist ivuxolimab in advanced cancers. Study background: People in dose escalation had one of these cancers: hepatocellular carcinoma, melanoma, renal cell or head and neck cancer. Previous treatment with anti-PD-1, anti-PD-L1 or anti-CTLA-4 therapy was allowed; about 40% had received some. Study findings and constraints: On average, CD8+ T cells showed a greater number of expanded clones than CD4+.

Germline V gives CDR1 SEHNR, CDR2 FQNEAQ (reference sequence). This CDR3 has 16 residues. The ends lost 5 bases at V and 4 bases at J; junction bases unmatched: 13. Profiling relied on immunoSEQ multiplex PCR, and the TCRdb table lists in-frame clones only, not all of them. The sample consists of fewer than 85,000 clones, 80% to 95% of them appearing once. Autoimmune disease history or systemic immunosuppression barred patients. The sequenced sample was CD4+ or CD8+ T cells sorted from blood, obtained in a trial of the OX40 agonist ivuxolimab. This chain links TRBV7-9 with TRBJ1-2, with 7 bases matching TRBD1. The receptor was isolated from an adult with an advanced solid tumor such as melanoma, head and neck, liver or kidney cancer. The CDR3 DNA is TGTGCCAGCAGCCCTCGTCGGGAGACAGGGATCTATGGCTACACCTTC. Translating it yields CASSPRRETGIYGYTF.